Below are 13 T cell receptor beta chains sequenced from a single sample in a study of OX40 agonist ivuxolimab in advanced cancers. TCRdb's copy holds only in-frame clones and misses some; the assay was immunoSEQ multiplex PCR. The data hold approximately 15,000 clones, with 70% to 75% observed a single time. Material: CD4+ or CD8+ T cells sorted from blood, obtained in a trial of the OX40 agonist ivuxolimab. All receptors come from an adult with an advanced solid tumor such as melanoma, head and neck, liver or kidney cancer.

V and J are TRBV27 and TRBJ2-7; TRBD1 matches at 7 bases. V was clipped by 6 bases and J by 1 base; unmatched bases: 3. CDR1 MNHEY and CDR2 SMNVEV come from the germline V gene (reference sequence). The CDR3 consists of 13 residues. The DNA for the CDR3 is TGTGCCAGCAGGAGGGACAGATCCTACGAGCAGTACTTC. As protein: CASRRDRSYEQYF.

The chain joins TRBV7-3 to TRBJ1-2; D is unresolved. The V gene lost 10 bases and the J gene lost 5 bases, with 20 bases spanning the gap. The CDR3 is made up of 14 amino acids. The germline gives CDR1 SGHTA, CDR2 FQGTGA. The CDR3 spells CANFNSRYRYGYTF. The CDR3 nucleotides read TGTGCCAACTTTAACTCGAGGTATCGGTATGGCTACACCTTC.

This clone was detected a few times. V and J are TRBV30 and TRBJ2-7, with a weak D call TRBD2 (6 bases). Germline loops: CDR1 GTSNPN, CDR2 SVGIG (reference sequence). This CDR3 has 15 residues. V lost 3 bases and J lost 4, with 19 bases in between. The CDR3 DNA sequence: TGTGCCTGGAGGAGGGGCGGGATAGGGGTTTACGAGCAGTACTTC. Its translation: CAWRRGGIGVYEQYF. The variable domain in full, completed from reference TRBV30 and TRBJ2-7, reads SQTIHQWPATLVQPVGSPLSLECTVEGTSNPNLYWYRQAAGRGLQLLFYSVGIGQISSEVPQNLSASRPQDRQFILSSKKLLLSDSGFYLCAWRRGGIGVYEQYFGPGTRLTVT.

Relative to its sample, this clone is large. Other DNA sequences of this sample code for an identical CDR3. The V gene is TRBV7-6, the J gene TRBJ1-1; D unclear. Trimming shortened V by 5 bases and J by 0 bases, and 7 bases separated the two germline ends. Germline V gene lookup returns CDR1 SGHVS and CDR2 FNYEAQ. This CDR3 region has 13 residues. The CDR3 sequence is CASSLSMNTEAFF. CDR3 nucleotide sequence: TGTGCCAGCAGCCTTTCCATGAACACTGAAGCTTTCTTT.

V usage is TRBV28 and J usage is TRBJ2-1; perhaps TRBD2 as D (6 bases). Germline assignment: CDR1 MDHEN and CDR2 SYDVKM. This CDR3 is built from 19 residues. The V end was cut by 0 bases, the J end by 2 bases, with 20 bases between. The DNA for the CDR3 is TGTGCCAGCAGTTTATGGCCCCCCGGCGGTGGAGGGCCCTACAATGAGCAGTTCTTC. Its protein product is CASSLWPPGGGGPYNEQFF.

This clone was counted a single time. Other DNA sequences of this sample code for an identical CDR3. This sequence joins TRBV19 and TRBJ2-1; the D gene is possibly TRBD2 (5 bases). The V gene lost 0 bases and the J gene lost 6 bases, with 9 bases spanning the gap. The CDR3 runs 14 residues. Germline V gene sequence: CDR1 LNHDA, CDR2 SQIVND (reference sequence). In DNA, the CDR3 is TGTGCCAGTAGTATAGATTTTAGCGTCAATGAGCAGTTCTTC. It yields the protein CASSIDFSVNEQFF. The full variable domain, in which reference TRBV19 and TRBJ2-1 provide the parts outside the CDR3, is DGGITQSPKYLFRKEGQNVTLSCEQNLNHDAMYWYRQDPGQGLRLIYYSQIVNDFQKGDIAEGYSVSREKKESFPLTVTSAQKNPTAFYLCASSIDFSVNEQFFGPGTRLTVL.

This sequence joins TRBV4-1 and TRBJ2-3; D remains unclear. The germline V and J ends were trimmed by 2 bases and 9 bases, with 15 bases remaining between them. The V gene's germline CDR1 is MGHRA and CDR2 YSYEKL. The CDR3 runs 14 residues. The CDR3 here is CASSQSYQGNTQYF. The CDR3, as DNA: TGCGCCAGCAGCCAAAGCTATCAAGGGAACACGCAGTATTTT.

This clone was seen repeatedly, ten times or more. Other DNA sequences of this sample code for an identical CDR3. In DNA, the CDR3 is TGTGCCAGCAGCGAGAACCCGGGACTAGCGGGAGTAGATACGCAGTATTTT. This gives the protein CASSENPGLAGVDTQYF. The chain joins TRBV9 to TRBJ2-3; TRBD2 agrees at 14 bases. The CDR3 has 17 residues. Germline V CDR1 and CDR2: SGDLS, YYNGEE. V was pared by 3 bases and J by 5 bases, with 8 bases of the junction left unmatched.

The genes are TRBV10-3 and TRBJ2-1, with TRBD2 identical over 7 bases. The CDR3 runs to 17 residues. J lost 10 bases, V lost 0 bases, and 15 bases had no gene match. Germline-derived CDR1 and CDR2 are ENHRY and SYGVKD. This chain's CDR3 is CAISESLSGATFGEQFF. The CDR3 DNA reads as TGTGCCATCAGTGAGTCATTGAGCGGGGCGACGTTCGGAGAGCAGTTCTTC.

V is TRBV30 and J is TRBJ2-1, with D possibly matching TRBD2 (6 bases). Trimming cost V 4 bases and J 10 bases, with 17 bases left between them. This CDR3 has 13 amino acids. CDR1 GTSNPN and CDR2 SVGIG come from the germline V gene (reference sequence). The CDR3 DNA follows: TGTGCCTGGAATTCCGGAGGGTTTTTGGAGCAGTTCTTC. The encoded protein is CAWNSGGFLEQFF. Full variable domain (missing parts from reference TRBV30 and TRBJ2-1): SQTIHQWPATLVQPVGSPLSLECTVEGTSNPNLYWYRQAAGRGLQLLFYSVGIGQISSEVPQNLSASRPQDRQFILSSKKLLLSDSGFYLCAWNSGGFLEQFFGPGTRLTVL.

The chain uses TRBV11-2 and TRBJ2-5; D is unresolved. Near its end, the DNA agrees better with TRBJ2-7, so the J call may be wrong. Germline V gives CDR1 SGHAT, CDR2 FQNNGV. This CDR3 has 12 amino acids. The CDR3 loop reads CASSSTSYEQYF. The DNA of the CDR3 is TGTGCCAGCAGCTCGACGTCCTACGAGCAGTACTTC.

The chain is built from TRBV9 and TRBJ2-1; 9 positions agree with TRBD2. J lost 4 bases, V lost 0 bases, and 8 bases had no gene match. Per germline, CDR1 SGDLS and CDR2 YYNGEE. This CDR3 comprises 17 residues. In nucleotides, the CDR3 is TGTGCCAGCAGCGTAGCTCGTAATAGCGGGAGTTACAATGAGCAGTTCTTC. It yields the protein CASSVARNSGSYNEQFF.

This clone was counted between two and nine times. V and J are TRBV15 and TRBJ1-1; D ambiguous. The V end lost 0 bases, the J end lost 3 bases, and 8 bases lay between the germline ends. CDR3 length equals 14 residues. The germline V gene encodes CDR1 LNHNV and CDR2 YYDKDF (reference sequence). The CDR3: CATSRDLSDTEAFF. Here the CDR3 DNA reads TGTGCCACCAGCAGAGATTTGTCGGACACTGAAGCTTTCTTT.